This paragraph reports one TCR beta chain. Antigen specificity is unknown. These data originate in a study of cytomegalovirus exposure and HLA in healthy donors. Study outcomes and limitations: Generally TCR sequences proved uncommon, though certain public TCRs appeared in numerous donors. A few chains tied to CMV proved CMV antigen-specific in vitro. Later on, a genetic analysis was performed. It linked a missense variant in DCLRE1C with V- and J-gene trimming of TCR beta. Reports indicate that TCR beta sequences accurately predicted the HLA-A and HLA-B alleles of most subjects.

CDR3 length equals 15 residues. Trimming left V 0 bases short and J 0 bases short, with 8 bases between. The V gene's germline CDR1 is MNHNY and CDR2 SVGAGI (reference sequence). In the PCR, 60 Vbeta and 13 Jbeta primers were used. Sequenced by immunoSEQ multiplex PCR; TCRdb stores in-frame clones only, minus some. This table lists tens of thousands of clones. Material for sequencing was PBMCs. The origin of this receptor is a woman between 40 and 50 years old in good health and CMV-seropositive. The rearrangement links TRBV6-6 to TRBJ1-1; no clear D. CDR3 sequence reads: CASSYSPGVNTEAFF. CDR3 DNA sequence: TGTGCCAGCAGTTACTCACCCGGGGTGAACACTGAAGCTTTCTTT.